This T cell receptor (beta chain) was recorded in a study of blood T cells in healthy people across ages. V was trimmed by 3 bases and J by 7 bases, leaving 20 bases between them. The germline V gene encodes CDR1 DFQATT and CDR2 SNEGSKA (reference sequence). The CDR3 sequence is 15 residues long. Then a second PCR, running about 6 to 12 cycles, was carried out with a sample-barcoded 5' primer and a J-beta primer mix. A tag from a template-switch adaptor with 12 random nucleotides marked each cDNA molecule. TCRdb recomputed calls from the 5' RACE reads with MiXCR, one row per CDR3 protein. The table shows around 650,000 distinct CDR3 sequences, with approximately 31% occurring only once. Study conclusions and caveats: Conclusively comparing naive with antigen-experienced cells was impossible with unsorted PBMCs. The long-lived group displayed more naive CD4+ cells, plus higher diversity, than the aged donors did.

Turning to this clonotype: Its antigen is as yet unknown.

Healthy individuals of Caucasian origin from Russia, aged about 6 to 100, served as donors. This rearrangement joins TRBV20-1 to TRBJ2-3; D is perhaps TRBD2 (6 bases). The sample comprised blood. The origin of this receptor is an elderly woman in good health. The CDR3 bases are TGCAGTGCTAGGGCGCGGGGAGAGCTATGTAATACGCAGTATTTT. Translating it yields CSARARGELCNTQYF.